This T cell receptor beta chain was recovered during a study of blood T cell repertoires in COVID-19. At the level of the study: Material from acute and convalescent COVID-19 was sourced from the United States, Italy and Spain. T cells, B-cell-depleted T cells, or PBMCs supplied cDNA or gDNA.

Original methodology: Amplifying reference gene primers gave estimates of nucleated cell counts. Profiling relied on immunoSEQ multiplex PCR, and the TCRdb table lists in-frame clones only, not all of them. For V, J and clone size, that table is used; D and trimming come from the DNA. The sample includes just over 150,000 clones, 75% to 90% of them seen just once. After removal of 4 bases from V and 8 bases from J, the junction contained 7 bases not matched to a gene. Germline values: CDR1 SEHNR, CDR2 FQNEAQ (reference sequence). The CDR3 extends over 15 amino acids. The chain employs TRBV7-9 and TRBJ1-4; the match to TRBD1 covers 10 bases. Sequencing was carried out using peripheral blood. The source is a woman aged 40 to 50 with acute or convalescent COVID-19. The CDR3: CASSSTGGWGEKLFF. The CDR3 nucleotides are TGTGCCAGCAGCTCGACAGGGGGCTGGGGGGAAAAACTGTTTTTT.